The present T cell receptor beta chain was sequenced within a study of cytomegalovirus exposure and HLA in healthy donors. A remark on this clone: Its specificity is unknown.

The CDR3 is 15 residues long. Germline V gene data show CDR1 as SNHLY and CDR2 as FYNNEI. The V and J ends lost 6 bases and 1 base, in that order; junction bases with no gene match: 5. General study points: A later analysis reportedly found that, within productive TCRs, an Asian-associated ancestry cluster had fewer N-insertions than the mean observed across the roughly 610 donors.

Primers included in the PCR were 60 Vbeta and 13 Jbeta primers. Produced via immunoSEQ multiplex PCR; TCRdb's table is partial and in-frame only. The sample carries roughly 120,000 clones, 81% recorded once. This receptor was obtained from a woman aged 30 to 39 in good health and CMV-seronegative. The source material was PBMCs. The V gene is TRBV2, the J gene TRBJ1-1; TRBD1 aligns across 10 bases. The CDR3 sequence is CASRGTGAPNTEAFF. In DNA, the CDR3 is TGTGCCAGCAGAGGGACAGGGGCCCCGAACACTGAAGCTTTCTTT.